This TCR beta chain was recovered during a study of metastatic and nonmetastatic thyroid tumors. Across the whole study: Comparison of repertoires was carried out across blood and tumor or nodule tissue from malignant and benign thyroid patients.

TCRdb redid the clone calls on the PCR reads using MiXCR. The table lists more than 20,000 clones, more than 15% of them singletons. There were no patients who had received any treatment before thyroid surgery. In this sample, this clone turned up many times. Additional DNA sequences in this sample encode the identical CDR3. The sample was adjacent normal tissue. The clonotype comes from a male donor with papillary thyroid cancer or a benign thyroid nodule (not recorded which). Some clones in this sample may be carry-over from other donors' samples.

Here the CDR3 DNA reads TGTGCCAGCAGCTTAGGTGGGACAGCTCAGCCCCAGCATTTT. Translated: CASSLGGTAQPQHF. The chain combines TRBV7-9 with TRBJ1-5, with 7 nucleotides matching TRBD1. CDR1 and CDR2 (germline): SEHNR, FQNEAQ (reference sequence). This CDR3 is built from 14 residues. V gave up 1 base and J gave up 6 bases; unmatched junction bases: 3. Filled out from reference TRBV7-9 and TRBJ1-5, the complete variable domain reads DTGVSQNPRHKITKRGQNVTFRCDPISEHNRLYWYRQTLGQGPEFLTYFQNEAQLEKSRLLSDRFSAERPKGSFSTLEIQRTEQGDSAMYLCASSLGGTAQPQHFGDGTRLSIL.